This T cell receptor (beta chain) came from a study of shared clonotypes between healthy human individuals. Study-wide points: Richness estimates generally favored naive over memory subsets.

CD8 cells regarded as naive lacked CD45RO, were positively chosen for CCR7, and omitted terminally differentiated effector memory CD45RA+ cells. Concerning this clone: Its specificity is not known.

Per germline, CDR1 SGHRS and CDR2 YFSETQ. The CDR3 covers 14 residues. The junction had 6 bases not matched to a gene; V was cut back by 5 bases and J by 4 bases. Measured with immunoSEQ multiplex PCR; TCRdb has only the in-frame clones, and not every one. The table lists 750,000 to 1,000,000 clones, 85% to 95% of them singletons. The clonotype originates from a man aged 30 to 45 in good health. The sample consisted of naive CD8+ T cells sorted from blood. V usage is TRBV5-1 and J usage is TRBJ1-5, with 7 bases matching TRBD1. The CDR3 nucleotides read TGCGCCAGCAGAGGAGAGGGGGCAAATCAGCCCCAGCATTTT. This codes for CASRGEGANQPQHF. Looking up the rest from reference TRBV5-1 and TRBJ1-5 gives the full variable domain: KAGVTQTPRYLIKTRGQQVTLSCSPISGHRSVSWYQQTPGQGLQFLFEYFSETQRNKGNFPGRFSGRQFSNSRSEMNVSTLELGDSALYLCASRGEGANQPQHFGDGTRLSIL.